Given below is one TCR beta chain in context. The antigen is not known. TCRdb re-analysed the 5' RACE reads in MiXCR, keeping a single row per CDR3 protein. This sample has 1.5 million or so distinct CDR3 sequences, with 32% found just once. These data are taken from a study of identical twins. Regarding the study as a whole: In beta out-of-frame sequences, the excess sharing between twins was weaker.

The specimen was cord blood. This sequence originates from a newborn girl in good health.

In nucleotides, the CDR3 is TGTGCCACCAGAGTCCTAGCGGGGGGCGACGAGCAGTACTTC. This gives the protein CATRVLAGGDEQYF. The chain uses TRBV11-2 and TRBJ2-5; TRBD2 agrees at 11 bases. The tail of the sequence fits TRBJ2-7 better, so the J call may be wrong. The CDR3 runs 14 residues. The V gene's germline CDR1 is SGHAT and CDR2 FQNNGV.